The 20 T cell receptor beta chains given below trace back to one sample, sequenced in a study of T cells in Graves' hyperthyroidism and ophthalmopathy. RNA transcripts yielded amplified TCR beta CDR3 regions. Carried out on the TCR CDR3, a first-round RT-PCR used the HTBI primer set. TCRdb redid the calling of the multiplex PCR reads with MiXCR, one entry per CDR3 protein. This table has 350,000 or so distinct CDR3 sequences, 15% to 20% appearing once. The sequencing sample was made of blood. These receptors were collected from a woman aged 35 to 49 with Graves' ophthalmopathy.

Notes on this clonotype: This may stem from a read error, because a much larger clone lies one nucleotide away. This sequence joins TRBV15 and TRBJ1-5; TRBD1 is a possible D gene (5 bases). CDR1 is LNHNV and CDR2 is YYDKDF in the germline V gene (reference sequence). The CDR3 totals 14 residues. V was trimmed by 7 bases and J by 3 bases, leaving 13 bases between them. The CDR3 is CATNRGRLNQPQHF. The CDR3 DNA reads TGTGCCACCAACCGGGGCAGACTCAATCAGCCCCAGCATTTT.

This chain connects TRBV3-1 to TRBJ2-7; D unresolved. This CDR3 contains 13 residues. CDR1 is LGHDT, CDR2 YNNKEL, per germline (reference sequence). V was shortened by 0 bases and J by 7 bases, with 10 bases between the two germline ends. In DNA, the CDR3 is TGTGCCAGCAGCCAAGAGACACCTTTGGAGCAGTACTTC. The encoded protein is CASSQETPLEQYF.

This clonotype was detected only a few times. The chain is built from TRBV6-1 and TRBJ2-5, with 8 positions matching TRBD2. V lost 4 bases to trimming and J lost 3 bases; unmatched junction nucleotides: 4. Germline V gene sequence: CDR1 MNHNS, CDR2 SASEGT. CDR3 length: 14 amino acids. Here the CDR3 DNA reads TGTGCCAGCAGTGGGGGACTAGTAAAAGAGACCCAGTACTTC. Its protein product is CASSGGLVKETQYF.

The rearrangement joins TRBV4-2 to TRBJ2-7; D possibly matches TRBD1 or TRBD2 (5 bases each). Germline V lookup: CDR1 LGHNA, CDR2 YNFKEQ. The CDR3 consists of 17 residues. The V gene lost 0 bases and the J gene lost 6 bases, with 21 bases spanning the gap. The CDR3 region has the DNA TGTGCCAGCAGCCAAGATCCGACGGGGCAGGGAGTAGGCGAGCAGTACTTC. Translating gives CASSQDPTGQGVGEQYF.

Ten or more counts support this clonotype. The chain uses TRBV30 and TRBJ1-3; D is uncertain. This CDR3 is 14 amino acids long. Deletions cut 1 base from V and 4 bases from J, with 11 bases between. CDR1 and CDR2 from the germline V gene are GTSNPN and SVGIG (reference sequence). CDR3 in amino acids: CAWSATLFGNTIYF. Here the CDR3 DNA reads TGTGCCTGGAGTGCCACACTTTTCGGAAACACCATATATTTT.

This clonotype appeared many times. V usage is TRBV10-3 and J usage is TRBJ2-7, with 10 nucleotides matching TRBD2. There are 15 residues in the CDR3. The ends lost 5 bases at V and 0 bases at J; junction bases unmatched: 4. Germline CDR1 reads ENHRY; CDR2 reads SYGVKD. The CDR3 DNA follows: TGTGCCATCAGTCCCGGGACTAGCGTCTCCTACGAGCAGTACTTC. It encodes CAISPGTSVSYEQYF.

This clonotype was seen ten or more times. V gene TRBV28 combines with J gene TRBJ1-2; 7 bases line up with TRBD1. V was clipped by 5 bases and J by 5 bases; unmatched bases: 5. CDR1 and CDR2 from the germline V gene are MDHEN and SYDVKM. This CDR3 is built from 13 residues. The CDR3 sequence is CASSPTGWYGYTF. In DNA, the CDR3 is TGTGCCAGCAGTCCGACAGGGTGGTATGGCTACACCTTC.

This clonotype occurred many times. CDR3 in DNA: TGTGCCAGCAGCCAAAGTCGGCCCATGAGGGAGACCCAGTACTTC. This translates into CASSQSRPMRETQYF. The V and J genes are TRBV7-8 and TRBJ2-5; D is unresolved. CDR1 is SGHVS and CDR2 is FQNEAQ in the germline V gene. This CDR3 contains 15 residues. The V end lost 5 bases, the J end lost 5 bases, and 18 bases lay between the germline ends.

Many counts were recorded for this clonotype. V gene TRBV28 combines with J gene TRBJ2-4; D is unresolved. Deletions cut 7 bases from V and 2 bases from J, with 21 bases between. CDR3 size: 17 residues. The germline V gene has CDR1 MDHEN and CDR2 SYDVKM. The chain's CDR3 is CASNRPGQFNTKNIQYF. Written as DNA, the CDR3 is TGTGCCAGCAACCGTCCTGGGCAATTTAATACCAAAAACATTCAGTACTTC.

This clonotype showed up many times. The chain links TRBV28 to TRBJ1-2; 7 bases are a match to TRBD1. With V trimmed by 7 bases and J by 7 bases, 12 bases remained unmatched. Germline loops: CDR1 MDHEN, CDR2 SYDVKM. This CDR3 contains 14 residues. In nucleotides, the CDR3 is TGTGCCAGCACCTCAGGACAGGACTTGCTTGGCTACACCTTC. Its translation is CASTSGQDLLGYTF.

This clonotype was observed at least ten times. The chain is built from TRBV6-1 and TRBJ1-5; D is perhaps TRBD1 (6 bases). Trimming pared 0 bases from V and 5 bases from J, leaving 11 bases between. The CDR3 has 15 residues. Per germline, CDR1 MNHNS and CDR2 SASEGT. The CDR3 is CASSEAGGEYQPQHF. The CDR3 nucleotides read TGTGCCAGCAGTGAAGCAGGGGGGGAATATCAGCCCCAGCATTTT.

This clonotype was seen only a few times. The gene calls are TRBV6-5 and TRBJ2-5; 8 positions match TRBD1. V shed 5 bases, J shed 3 bases, and the junction held 11 bases outside the gene matches. CDR3 length: 16 amino acids. The germline V gene encodes CDR1 MNHEY and CDR2 SVGAGI. The CDR3 loop is CASSHPATGGEETQYF. The CDR3 DNA follows: TGTGCCAGCAGTCACCCAGCCACAGGGGGAGAAGAGACCCAGTACTTC.

This clonotype was recorded many times. V and J are TRBV4-1 and TRBJ1-1; D not certain. CDR3 length equals 14 residues. CDR1 MGHRA and CDR2 YSYEKL come from the germline V gene. V was pared by 1 base and J by 4 bases, with 10 bases between. The CDR3 DNA sequence: TGCGCCAGCAGCCAAGCCCGGGAGGGCACTGAAGCTTTCTTT. This gives the protein CASSQAREGTEAFF.

This clonotype was observed a handful of times. The chain recombines TRBV6-2 or TRBV6-3 with TRBJ2-7, with D unclear. Between the trimmed V and J ends, which lost 5 bases and 0 bases, there was a span of 17 bases. CDR1 MNHEY and CDR2 SVGEGT come from the germline V gene. CDR3 length: 16 residues. The chain's CDR3 is CASSGSWGLSSYEQYF. The CDR3 DNA reads TGTGCCAGCAGTGGATCGTGGGGATTGAGCTCCTACGAGCAGTACTTC.

The rearrangement joins TRBV30 to TRBJ1-1; D is ambiguous. V lost 3 bases and J lost 8, with 16 bases in between. The CDR3 length is 13 residues. Germline CDR1 reads GTSNPN; CDR2 reads SVGIG (reference sequence). CDR3 DNA: TGTGCCTGGAGGCGGGATCTTGCCTACGAAGCTTTCTTT. It yields the protein CAWRRDLAYEAFF.

This clonotype was seen at least ten times. The rearrangement uses TRBV7-2 and TRBJ2-7; 7 nucleotides match TRBD2. Germline assignment: CDR1 SGHTA and CDR2 FQGNSA. Germline trimming cut 3 bases from V and 2 bases from J; bases unmatched to any gene: 7. This CDR3 contains 15 residues. CDR3 protein: CASSFGGRVTYEQYF. CDR3 sequence (DNA): TGTGCCAGCAGCTTCGGTGGGAGGGTGACCTACGAGCAGTACTTC. The full variable domain, with the rest looked up from reference TRBV7-2 and TRBJ2-7, is GAGVSQSPSNKVTEKGKDVELRCDPISGHTALYWYRQSLGQGLEFLIYFQGNSAPDKSGLPSDRFSAERTGGSVSTLTIQRTQQEDSAVYLCASSFGGRVTYEQYFGPGTRLTVT.

The V and J genes are TRBV6-1 and TRBJ2-2, with TRBD1 as a possible D gene (7 bases). Deletions cut 7 bases from V and 2 bases from J, with 17 bases between. CDR1 is MNHNS and CDR2 is SASEGT in the germline V gene. CDR3 length: 16 amino acids. CDR3 in DNA: TGTGCCAGCAACGCGGGACAGATTGCTAACACCGGGGAGCTGTTTTTT. This encodes CASNAGQIANTGELFF.

This clonotype has at least ten counts. This chain links TRBV19 with TRBJ2-3, with 8 positions matching TRBD1. CDR1 LNHDA and CDR2 SQIVND come from the germline V gene (reference sequence). The trim removed 9 bases at V and 5 bases at J, leaving 16 bases unmatched. CDR3 length equals 16 residues. The CDR3 region is CASRPNRRGHGDTQYF. The CDR3 nucleotides are TGTGCCAGCAGGCCTAATCGCAGGGGGCATGGAGATACGCAGTATTTT.

V gene TRBV28 combines with J gene TRBJ2-7, with a weak D call TRBD1 (6 bases). Trimming pared 5 bases from V and 3 bases from J, leaving 20 bases between. CDR1 and CDR2 from the germline V gene are MDHEN and SYDVKM. This CDR3 has 16 amino acids. Written as DNA, the CDR3 is TGTGCCAGCAGTGAGCAACAGGGTATTTCCCTCTACGAGCAGTACTTC. This sequence encodes CASSEQQGISLYEQYF.

This clonotype has a handful of counts. V and J are TRBV3-1 and TRBJ1-2, with TRBD1 matching 7 bases. CDR3 size: 15 residues. Germline trimming cut 2 bases from V and 5 bases from J; bases unmatched to any gene: 8. In germline, CDR1 is LGHDT, CDR2 YNNKEL (reference sequence). The chain's CDR3 is CASSQYRGAGYGYTF. As DNA, the CDR3 is TGTGCCAGCAGCCAATACAGGGGCGCGGGATATGGCTACACCTTC. Full variable domain (remainder filled in from reference TRBV3-1 and TRBJ1-2): DTAVSQTPKYLVTQMGNDKSIKCEQNLGHDTMYWYKQDSKKFLKIMFSYNNKELIINETVPNRFSPKSPDKAHLNLHINSLELGDSAVYFCASSQYRGAGYGYTFGSGTRLTVV.